What follows are 2 T cell receptor beta chains derived from one specimen sequenced in a study of T cell responses to AZD1222 COVID-19 vaccine. TCRdb keeps only in-frame clones here, not all; method: immunoSEQ multiplex PCR. Among some 94,000 clones, around 90% were seen once, and the ten largest hold roughly 5%. The sequences come from peripheral blood, collected 28 days after the second AZD1222 dose. These receptors were taken from an adult who received the AZD1222 COVID-19 vaccine.

The rearrangement uses TRBV9 and TRBJ1-2; D perhaps matches TRBD1 (6 bases). V was cut by 0 bases and J by 4 bases, with 13 bases left in between. Germline V gives CDR1 SGDLS, CDR2 YYNGEE. The CDR3 spans 15 residues. CDR3 in DNA: TGTGCCAGCAGCGTAGCGGGGGGGGCAATCTATGGCTACACCTTC. Its translation: CASSVAGGAIYGYTF. Full variable domain (remainder filled in from reference TRBV9 and TRBJ1-2): DSGVTQTPKHLITATGQRVTLRCSPRSGDLSVYWYQQSLDQGLQFLIQYYNGEERAKGNILERFSAQQFPDLHSELNLSSLELGDSALYFCASSVAGGAIYGYTFGSGTRLTVV.

This chain uses TRBV7-3 with TRBJ2-5, with 9 bases identical to TRBD1. Germline V gene lookup returns CDR1 SGHTA and CDR2 FQGTGA. CDR3 length: 17 residues. J gave up 7 bases and V 0 bases, and 12 bases lay outside the gene matches. The CDR3 is CASSLTGTGPPVGTQYF. CDR3 DNA: TGTGCCAGCAGCTTAACCGGGACAGGGCCCCCGGTTGGGACCCAGTACTTC.